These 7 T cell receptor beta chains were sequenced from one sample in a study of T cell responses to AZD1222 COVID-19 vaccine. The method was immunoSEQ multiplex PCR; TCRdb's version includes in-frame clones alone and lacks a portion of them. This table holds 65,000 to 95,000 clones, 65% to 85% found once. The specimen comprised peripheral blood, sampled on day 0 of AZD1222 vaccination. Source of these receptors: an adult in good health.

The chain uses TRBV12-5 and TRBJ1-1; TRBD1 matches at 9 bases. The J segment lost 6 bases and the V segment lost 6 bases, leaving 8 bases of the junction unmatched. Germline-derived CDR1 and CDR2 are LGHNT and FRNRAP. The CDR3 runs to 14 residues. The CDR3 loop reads CASGPQGARAEAFF. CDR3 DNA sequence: TGTGCTAGTGGGCCACAGGGGGCGAGAGCTGAAGCTTTCTTT. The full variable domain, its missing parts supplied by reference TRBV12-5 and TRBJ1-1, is DARVTQTPRHKVTEMGQEVTMRCQPILGHNTVFWYRQTMMQGLELLAYFRNRAPLDDSGMPKDRFSAEMPDATLATLKIQPSEPRDSAVYFCASGPQGARAEAFFGQGTRLTVV.

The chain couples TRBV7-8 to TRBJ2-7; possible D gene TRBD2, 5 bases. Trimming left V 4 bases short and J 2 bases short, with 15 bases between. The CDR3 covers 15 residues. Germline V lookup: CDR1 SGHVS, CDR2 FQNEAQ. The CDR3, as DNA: TGTGCCAGCAGCTCCTACGGGTCCGGGGCCTACGAGCAGTACTTC. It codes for CASSSYGSGAYEQYF.

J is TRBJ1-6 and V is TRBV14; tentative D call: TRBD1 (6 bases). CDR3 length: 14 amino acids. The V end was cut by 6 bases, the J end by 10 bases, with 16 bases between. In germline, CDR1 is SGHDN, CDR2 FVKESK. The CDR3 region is CASSQGTGTSPLHF. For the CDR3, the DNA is TGTGCCAGCAGTCAGGGAACAGGGACCTCACCCCTCCACTTT.

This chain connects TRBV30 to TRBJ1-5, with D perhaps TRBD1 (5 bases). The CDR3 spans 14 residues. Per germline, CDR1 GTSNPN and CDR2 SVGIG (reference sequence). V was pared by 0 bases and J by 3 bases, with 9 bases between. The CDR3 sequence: CAWSVSRANQPQHF. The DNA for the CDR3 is TGTGCCTGGAGTGTAAGCAGGGCCAATCAGCCCCAGCATTTT.

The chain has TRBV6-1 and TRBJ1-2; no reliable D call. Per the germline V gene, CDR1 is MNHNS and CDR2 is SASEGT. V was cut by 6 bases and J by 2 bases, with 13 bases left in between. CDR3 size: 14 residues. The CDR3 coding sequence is TGTGCCAGCAGCTTAGGAGGATTAAACTATGGCTACACCTTC. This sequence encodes CASSLGGLNYGYTF.

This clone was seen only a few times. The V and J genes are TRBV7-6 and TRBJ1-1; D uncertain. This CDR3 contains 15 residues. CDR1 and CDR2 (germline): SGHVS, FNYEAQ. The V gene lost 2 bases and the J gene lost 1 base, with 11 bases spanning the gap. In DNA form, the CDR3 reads TGTGCCAGCAGCTTATCAGACGTTGGGAACACTGAAGCTTTCTTT. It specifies CASSLSDVGNTEAFF.

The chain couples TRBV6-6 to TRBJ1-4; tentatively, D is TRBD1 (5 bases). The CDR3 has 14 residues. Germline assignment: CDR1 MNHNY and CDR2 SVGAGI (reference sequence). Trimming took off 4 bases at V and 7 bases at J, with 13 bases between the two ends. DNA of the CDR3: TGTGCCAGCAGTTCCGGGGGGTTAAGTGAAAAACTGTTTTTT. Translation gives CASSSGGLSEKLFF.